Presented here are 28 T cell receptor beta chains from one specimen sequenced in a study of human thymus T cells (dated by TCRdb to 2020 to 2021). The library relied on the immunoSEQ multiplex PCR assay. This immuneACCESS table, as held by TCRdb, lists in-frame sequences with V and J called but not all clones. Of the missing ones, under half trace to an unresolved V gene in checked studies; the others have no known cause. The sample table shows roughly 120,000 clones, and 90% to 95% are seen once. The ten largest clones take up under 0.025% of the sample. The thymus tissue came from surgical resects taken out during corrective cardiac surgery. The specimen was thymus tissue. The receptors were gathered from a boy younger than two with a congenital heart defect but otherwise immunologically healthy.

J is TRBJ1-4 and V is TRBV5-1; D ambiguous. The V gene lost 2 bases and the J gene lost 4 bases, with 12 bases spanning the gap. Germline values: CDR1 SGHRS, CDR2 YFSETQ. CDR3 length equals 15 residues. The CDR3 DNA is TGCGCCAGCAGCTTTGCGGACTTTCATAATGAAAAACTGTTTTTT. Translated: CASSFADFHNEKLFF. The whole variable domain, filled in from reference TRBV5-1 and TRBJ1-4, reads KAGVTQTPRYLIKTRGQQVTLSCSPISGHRSVSWYQQTPGQGLQFLFEYFSETQRNKGNFPGRFSGRQFSNSRSEMNVSTLELGDSALYLCASSFADFHNEKLFFGSGTQLSVL.

The chain has TRBV4-3 and TRBJ2-7; perhaps D is TRBD1 or TRBD2 (6 bases each). CDR1 and CDR2 from the germline V gene are LGHNA and YSLEER. V was cut by 0 bases and J by 5 bases, with 11 bases left in between. The CDR3 runs to 14 residues. The CDR3 loop reads CASSQDGGRDEQYF. For the CDR3, the DNA is TGCGCCAGCAGCCAAGATGGGGGGCGGGACGAGCAGTACTTC.

The chain joins TRBV2 to TRBJ1-6; no clear D gene. The ends were cut back, 4 bases at V and 7 bases at J, with 11 bases in the middle. CDR1 SNHLY and CDR2 FYNNEI come from the germline V gene. CDR3 size: 14 residues. CDR3 amino acids: CASSAPSQNSPLHF. The CDR3 DNA sequence: TGTGCCAGCAGTGCGCCCTCACAAAATTCACCCCTCCACTTT.

The chain employs TRBV6-5 and TRBJ2-3, with 9 bases fitting TRBD2. The CDR3 runs to 14 residues. V lost 6 bases to trimming and J lost 4 bases; unmatched junction nucleotides: 5. The germline CDR1 and CDR2 sequences are MNHEY and SVGAGI. The CDR3 here is CASRGAGGSDTQYF. The CDR3 nucleotides are TGTGCCAGCAGGGGAGCGGGGGGCTCAGATACGCAGTATTTT.

The CDR3 DNA is TGTGCCAGCAGCCGAAAAAATCGGACAGGGATCATGAGTGGCTACACCTTC. Its protein product is CASSRKNRTGIMSGYTF. The chain links TRBV28 to TRBJ1-2, with 8 bases fitting TRBD1. After removal of 6 bases from V and 7 bases from J, the junction contained 19 bases not matched to a gene. Looked up from germline, CDR1 is MDHEN and CDR2 is SYDVKM. The CDR3 has 17 amino acids.

The chain employs TRBV28 and TRBJ2-7; 14 nucleotides match TRBD2. CDR3 length equals 16 residues. CDR1 and CDR2 from the germline V gene are MDHEN and SYDVKM. Trimming took 5 bases from V and 6 from J; bases not matched to a gene: 9. CDR3 DNA: TGTGCCAGCAGTCCCAGGACTAGCGGGGGGCCCCTCGAGCAGTACTTC. It is translated as CASSPRTSGGPLEQYF.

V usage is TRBV5-6 and J usage is TRBJ1-4; D is perhaps TRBD1 (6 bases). Germline V gives CDR1 SGHDT, CDR2 YYEEEE. Trimming cost V 4 bases and J 0 bases, with 10 bases left between them. CDR3 length equals 15 residues. The CDR3 sequence is CASSIWTATNEKLFF. The CDR3 coding sequence is TGTGCCAGCAGCATCTGGACAGCAACTAATGAAAAACTGTTTTTT.

The chain employs TRBV4-2 and TRBJ2-3; 9 nucleotides align to TRBD2. Germline lookup yields CDR1 LGHNA and CDR2 YNFKEQ. V was clipped by 4 bases and J by 6 bases; unmatched bases: 5. This CDR3 is built from 14 residues. The CDR3 nucleotides read TGTGCCAGCAGCCCGGGACTAGCCCGGGATACGCAGTATTTT. It translates to CASSPGLARDTQYF.

CDR3 in amino acids: CASSLWGASNQPQHF. The DNA for the CDR3 is TGTGCCAGCAGTTTATGGGGGGCAAGCAATCAGCCCCAGCATTTT. V usage is TRBV27 and J usage is TRBJ1-5, with D perhaps TRBD1 (6 bases). With 1 base removed from V and 1 base from J, the gap between germline ends came to 8 bases. This CDR3 region has 15 residues. Germline lookup yields CDR1 MNHEY and CDR2 SMNVEV (reference sequence).

The V call is TRBV5-1, the J call TRBJ1-2; the D is unclear. CDR1 is SGHRS, CDR2 YFSETQ, per germline. This CDR3 has 12 residues. Deletions cut 7 bases from V and 7 bases from J, with 14 bases between. CDR3 sequence: CASATRFGGYTF. CDR3 nucleotide sequence: TGCGCCAGCGCAACAAGATTCGGTGGCTACACCTTC.

Of note for this clone: In the same sample, other DNA sequences code for this CDR3. This chain joins TRBV28 and TRBJ1-2; tentatively, D is TRBD1 (6 bases). In germline, CDR1 is MDHEN, CDR2 SYDVKM. V lost 4 bases and J 0 bases, leaving 27 bases between the germline ends. The length of the CDR3 is 20 residues. For the CDR3, the DNA is TGTGCCAGCAGTTCCCCCCTCATGGTTACAGGGCCGCAGGCTAACTATGGCTACACCTTC. It encodes CASSSPLMVTGPQANYGYTF.

The chain employs TRBV14 and TRBJ1-3, with D unclear. The CDR3 totals 19 residues. CDR1 SGHDN and CDR2 FVKESK come from the germline V gene. V lost 0 bases and J lost 0, with 18 bases in between. The CDR3 loop reads CASSQDRHPNPLSGNTIYF. The CDR3 DNA reads as TGTGCCAGCAGCCAAGATCGCCACCCGAACCCCCTCTCTGGAAACACCATATATTTT.

This clone was found once. The chain links TRBV6-4 to TRBJ2-2; no clear D gene. Germline V lookup: CDR1 MRHNA, CDR2 SNTAGT. The length of the CDR3 is 15 residues. The V gene lost 5 bases and the J gene lost 4 bases, with 14 bases spanning the gap. The CDR3 loop is CASSYLMPGTGELFF. The CDR3 DNA reads as TGTGCCAGCAGTTACCTTATGCCGGGCACCGGGGAGCTGTTTTTT.

V and J are TRBV4-3 and TRBJ1-1; D may be TRBD1 (5 bases). The V gene's germline CDR1 is LGHNA and CDR2 YSLEER. The CDR3 totals 15 residues. Deletions cut 0 bases from V and 3 bases from J, with 11 bases between. CDR3 in amino acids: CASSQDGREDTEAFF. The CDR3 region has the DNA TGCGCCAGCAGCCAAGATGGCAGGGAGGACACTGAAGCTTTCTTT.

The V and J genes are TRBV6-1 and TRBJ2-7; D possibly uses TRBD1 or TRBD2 (5 bases each). The CDR3 covers 14 residues. Germline CDR1 and CDR2: MNHNS and SASEGT. Trimming removed 11 bases from V and 6 bases from J, with 23 bases in between. The CDR3 sequence is CACRSSGQGFEQYF. CDR3 bases: TGTGCCTGCCGGTCGTCGGGGCAGGGATTCGAGCAGTACTTC.

This CDR3 is CASSPKRGNRGQNTEAFF. The CDR3 DNA reads as TGTGCCAGCAGCCCGAAAAGAGGAAACAGGGGGCAGAACACTGAAGCTTTCTTT. The chain is built from TRBV14 and TRBJ1-1; 9 bases fit TRBD1. CDR1 SGHDN and CDR2 FVKESK come from the germline V gene. This CDR3 has 18 residues. The J segment lost 1 base and the V segment lost 4 bases, leaving 13 bases of the junction unmatched.

This chain links TRBV9 with TRBJ2-2; D might be TRBD1 or TRBD2, each matching 5 bases. The CDR3 sequence is 16 residues long. CDR1 and CDR2 (germline): SGDLS, YYNGEE. Trimming removed 0 bases at V and 2 bases at J, with 11 bases between. The CDR3 protein is CASSVADGANTGELFF. The CDR3 DNA is TGTGCCAGCAGCGTAGCTGACGGGGCAAACACCGGGGAGCTGTTTTTT. Variable domain in full (rest from reference TRBV9 and TRBJ2-2): DSGVTQTPKHLITATGQRVTLRCSPRSGDLSVYWYQQSLDQGLQFLIQYYNGEERAKGNILERFSAQQFPDLHSELNLSSLELGDSALYFCASSVADGANTGELFFGEGSRLTVL.

CDR3 bases: TGCAGCGGGGGAGCACAGAGCATGAACACTGAAGCTTTCTTT. Its protein is CSGGAQSMNTEAFF. The chain is built from TRBV29-1 and TRBJ1-1; unclear D gene. Per germline, CDR1 SQVTM and CDR2 ANQGSEA. The CDR3 length is 14 residues. V lost 7 bases to trimming and J lost 0 bases, with 15 bases between them.

The chain is built from TRBV5-1 and TRBJ1-3; unclear D gene. Germline V gene data show CDR1 as SGHRS and CDR2 as YFSETQ. The CDR3 contains 16 residues. V lost 4 bases and J lost 7, with 21 bases in between. The CDR3 loop is CASSPVPAPSRNTIYF. CDR3 in DNA: TGCGCCAGCAGCCCGGTCCCGGCCCCCTCAAGGAACACCATATATTTT.

V gene TRBV12-5 combines with J gene TRBJ2-3, with TRBD1 matching over 7 bases. Germline CDR1 LGHNT, CDR2 FRNRAP. J gave up 4 bases and V 0 bases, and 19 bases lay outside the gene matches. The CDR3 covers 20 residues. The CDR3 spells CASGLVKGVAGRGSADTQYF. DNA for the CDR3: TGTGCTAGTGGTTTGGTAAAGGGGGTTGCCGGCAGGGGGTCGGCAGATACGCAGTATTTT.

The chain uses TRBV10-3 and TRBJ1-6; D unclear. The germline V and J ends were trimmed by 11 bases and 11 bases, with 13 bases remaining between them. The CDR3 spans 11 residues. Germline-derived CDR1 and CDR2 are ENHRY and SYGVKD. The CDR3: CALGRATPLHF. The CDR3 coding sequence is TGTGCCCTCGGACGGGCGACACCCCTCCACTTT.

The chain carries TRBV27 and TRBJ2-2; 9 nucleotides align to TRBD2. Trimming removed 6 bases from V and 7 bases from J; junction bases left unmatched: 12. Germline CDR1 is MNHEY and CDR2 is SMNVEV (reference sequence). This CDR3 comprises 16 residues. CDR3 amino acids: CASRAGGQVGVGELFF. CDR3 DNA sequence: TGTGCCAGCAGGGCGGGGGGGCAGGTAGGGGTCGGGGAGCTGTTTTTT.

This clone was observed a few times. The chain is built from TRBV7-2 and TRBJ1-1; D unclear. Germline V lookup: CDR1 SGHTA, CDR2 FQGNSA. With 7 bases removed from V and 5 bases from J, the gap between germline ends came to 14 bases. The CDR3 has 13 residues. CDR3 nucleotides: TGTGCCAGCACGCTAATCGGAGGGACTGAAGCTTTCTTT. This translates into CASTLIGGTEAFF.

The chain carries TRBV28 and TRBJ2-3, with 7 bases aligning to TRBD1. V shed 3 bases and J 2 bases; nucleotides not matched to a gene: 17. Germline CDR1 is MDHEN and CDR2 is SYDVKM. This CDR3 has 19 amino acids. CDR3 residues: CASSLEASIGGQPTDTQYF. CDR3 nucleotides: TGTGCCAGCAGTTTGGAAGCAAGTATAGGGGGCCAGCCCACAGATACGCAGTATTTT.

The V and J genes are TRBV28 and TRBJ1-4, with 10 nucleotides matching TRBD1. Losses at the gene ends were 2 bases for V and 6 bases for J; bases not matched to a gene: 6. The CDR3 spans 16 residues. The germline CDR1 and CDR2 sequences are MDHEN and SYDVKM. CDR3 DNA: TGTGCCAGCAGTTTACCGGGACAGGGGATTCATGAAAAACTGTTTTTT. It yields the protein CASSLPGQGIHEKLFF.

The genes are TRBV27 and TRBJ2-3, with 8 nucleotides matching TRBD2. The CDR3 contains 21 residues. Germline V gene data show CDR1 as MNHEY and CDR2 as SMNVEV (reference sequence). J was trimmed by 2 bases and V by 4 bases; bases with no gene match: 23. CDR3 sequence: CASSCGTPGSGGSTHTDTQYF. The CDR3 DNA sequence: TGTGCCAGCAGTTGCGGGACTCCCGGCAGCGGGGGATCCACACACACAGATACGCAGTATTTT.

V is TRBV7-6 and J is TRBJ2-2; D not certain. Looked up from germline, CDR1 is SGHVS and CDR2 is FNYEAQ. V was cut by 2 bases and J by 3 bases, with 16 bases left in between. The CDR3 sequence is 17 residues long. CDR3 region: CASSLPQGNVDTGELFF. In DNA, the CDR3 is TGTGCCAGCAGCTTACCCCAAGGGAACGTAGACACCGGGGAGCTGTTTTTT.

The chain uses TRBV30 and TRBJ2-1, with D possibly matching TRBD2 (7 bases). The CDR3 spans 12 residues. V lost 5 bases to trimming and J lost 5 bases, with 10 bases between them. Germline assignment: CDR1 GTSNPN and CDR2 SVGIG (reference sequence). The CDR3 region has the DNA TGTGCCTGGGGGGGGGCGCACAATGAGCAGTTCTTC. Translating it yields CAWGGAHNEQFF.